These 27 T cell receptor beta chains were all obtained from the same sample, sequenced in a study of blood T cell repertoires in COVID-19. Method: immunoSEQ multiplex PCR; TCRdb's copy keeps in-frame clones and lacks some. Of some 28,000 clones listed, over 70% were seen once; the top ten hold more than 15%. Material: peripheral blood. The receptors were sampled from a man between 65 and 85 years old with active COVID-19.

This clone showed up just once. This sequence joins TRBV23-1 and TRBJ1-2, with D possibly being TRBD1 (6 bases). TRBV23-1 belongs to the ORF category, with a function that is uncertain. CDR3 length: 14 amino acids. Deletions cut 7 bases from V and 2 bases from J, with 14 bases between. Here the CDR3 reads CASNVGAGNYGYTF. The CDR3 DNA follows: TGCGCCAGCAACGTGGGGGCAGGGAACTATGGCTACACCTTC.

This chain joins TRBV11-3 and TRBJ2-5, with 7 nucleotides matching TRBD1. The length of the CDR3 is 15 residues. From germline, CDR1 is SGHNT and CDR2 YENEEA. The trim removed 3 bases at V and 3 bases at J, leaving 7 bases unmatched. The CDR3 DNA sequence: TGTGCCAGCAGCTTCGCCTTGACAGGGAAAGAGACCCAGTACTTC. Amino acids: CASSFALTGKETQYF.

This rearrangement joins TRBV4-1 to TRBJ2-5, with 8 bases matching TRBD2. The CDR3 loop spans 15 amino acids. Germline V lookup: CDR1 MGHRA, CDR2 YSYEKL. The ends lost 4 bases at V and 4 bases at J; junction bases unmatched: 8. CDR3 in amino acids: CASSRAGGPLETQYF. CDR3 nucleotides: TGCGCCAGCAGCCGCGCGGGGGGTCCCCTAGAGACCCAGTACTTC.

The chain combines TRBV23-1 with TRBJ2-7; 8 bases map to TRBD1. TRBV23-1 is an ORF for which the function is uncertain. This CDR3 spans 19 amino acids. V dropped 2 bases and J dropped 2; count of bases not matched to a gene: 17. CDR3 amino acids: CASSQPRGDRDRRTYEQYF. As DNA, the CDR3 is TGCGCCAGCAGTCAACCGCGAGGGGATCGGGACAGGCGAACCTACGAGCAGTACTTC.

J is TRBJ2-3 and V is TRBV6-1, with 11 positions matching TRBD1. This CDR3 contains 16 residues. Per germline, CDR1 MNHNS and CDR2 SASEGT. V dropped 2 bases and J dropped 6; count of bases not matched to a gene: 7. The CDR3 DNA sequence: TGTGCCAGCAGTGAACTTCGGGGACAGGGGGTGGATACGCAGTATTTT. Amino acids: CASSELRGQGVDTQYF.

This chain links TRBV6-1 with TRBJ2-6; 10 bases match TRBD1. V lost 3 bases to trimming and J lost 0 bases; unmatched junction nucleotides: 5. The length of the CDR3 is 18 residues. CDR1 is MNHNS and CDR2 is SASEGT in the germline V gene. The CDR3 loop reads CASSEPGDRGSGANVLTF. The DNA of the CDR3 is TGTGCCAGCAGTGAGCCGGGGGACAGGGGCTCTGGGGCCAACGTCCTGACTTTC.

The rearrangement uses TRBV5-1 and TRBJ2-1; 7 nucleotides match TRBD1. In germline, CDR1 is SGHRS, CDR2 YFSETQ. CDR3 length: 14 amino acids. V was pared by 1 base and J by 8 bases, with 6 bases of the junction left unmatched. CDR3 in DNA: TGCGCCAGCAGCTTGCAGGGGGAAGACTATGAGCAGTTCTTC. Protein sequence: CASSLQGEDYEQFF. The variable domain in full, with the rest retrieved from reference TRBV5-1 and TRBJ2-1, is KAGVTQTPRYLIKTRGQQVTLSCSPISGHRSVSWYQQTPGQGLQFLFEYFSETQRNKGNFPGRFSGRQFSNSRSEMNVSTLELGDSALYLCASSLQGEDYEQFFGPGTRLTVL.

The chain is built from TRBV7-3 and TRBJ1-1; no definite D call. This CDR3 contains 14 residues. Germline loops: CDR1 SGHTA, CDR2 FQGTGA. The V and J ends lost 4 bases and 1 base respectively, with 10 bases between them. CDR3 DNA: TGTGCCAGCAGCTCGGTTGGTCCGAACACTGAAGCTTTCTTT. Translating gives CASSSVGPNTEAFF.

The CDR3 nucleotides read TGTGCCAGCACCACTACGGGGATAAACACCGGGGAGCTGTTTTTT. Protein sequence: CASTTTGINTGELFF. The chain recombines TRBV7-9 with TRBJ2-2; D possibly corresponds to TRBD2 (5 bases). Deletions cut 7 bases from V and 2 bases from J, with 14 bases between. CDR1 is SEHNR and CDR2 is FQNEAQ in the germline V gene (reference sequence). The CDR3 spans 15 residues. Together with reference TRBV7-9 and TRBJ2-2, the CDR3 gives the full variable domain: DTGVSQNPRHKITKRGQNVTFRCDPISEHNRLYWYRQTLGQGPEFLTYFQNEAQLEKSRLLSDRFSAERPKGSFSTLEIQRTEQGDSAMYLCASTTTGINTGELFFGEGSRLTVL.

DNA for the CDR3: TGTGCCAGCAGCTTAGGCCAGGGCGCCTACGAGCAGTACTTC. Protein product: CASSLGQGAYEQYF. The chain combines TRBV7-9 with TRBJ2-7; tentative D call: TRBD1 (5 bases). In germline, CDR1 is SEHNR, CDR2 FQNEAQ (reference sequence). This CDR3 has 14 residues. V was clipped by 1 base and J by 2 bases, with 9 bases between them.

This clone has just one count. The J gene is TRBJ1-1, the V gene TRBV3-1 (or the pseudogene TRBV3-2); no firm D call. The CDR3 spans 13 residues. The ends were cut back, 0 bases at V and 8 bases at J, with 10 bases in the middle. Germline CDR1 reads LGHDT; CDR2 reads YNNKEL (reference sequence). This CDR3 reads CASSQDRTREAFF. CDR3 nucleotides: TGTGCCAGCAGCCAAGATAGGACTAGGGAAGCTTTCTTT.

The J gene is TRBJ2-1, the V gene TRBV3-1 (or the pseudogene TRBV3-2); 8 positions match TRBD1. The germline CDR1 and CDR2 sequences are LGHDT and YNNKEL (reference sequence). This CDR3 spans 15 amino acids. J gave up 6 bases and V 1 base, and 5 bases lay outside the gene matches. CDR3 sequence (DNA): TGTGCCAGCAGCCAAGGGGACAGGTCGTCCAATGAGCAGTTCTTC. Residues: CASSQGDRSSNEQFF.

The genes are TRBV15 and TRBJ1-2; 7 bases match TRBD1. The CDR3 is made up of 13 amino acids. V was pared by 1 base and J by 8 bases, with 4 bases of the junction left unmatched. Germline V lookup: CDR1 LNHNV, CDR2 YYDKDF (reference sequence). CDR3 in DNA: TGTGCCACCAGCAGAGGCGGGACAGTGGGCTACACCTTC. Its protein product is CATSRGGTVGYTF.

This clone was seen once. V is TRBV10-2 and J is TRBJ2-7; D might be TRBD2 (5 bases). Germline V gene sequence: CDR1 WSHSY, CDR2 SAAADI. Trimming cost V 0 bases and J 5 bases, with 20 bases left between them. The CDR3 is made up of 17 amino acids. The DNA for the CDR3 is TGCGCCAGCAGTGAGTCTGCGCGAAGGGCCCCGAGGGACGAGCAGTACTTC. Its protein product is CASSESARRAPRDEQYF.

The chain recombines TRBV19 with TRBJ2-2, with 7 positions matching TRBD2. CDR1 and CDR2 from the germline V gene are LNHDA and SQIVND (reference sequence). The CDR3 has 15 residues. V lost 7 bases, J lost 3 bases, and 8 bases stayed unmatched. The CDR3 DNA follows: TGTGCCAGTAAGGGACCGGGGGGAGACACCGGGGAGCTGTTTTTT. Amino acids: CASKGPGGDTGELFF.

The chain is built from TRBV6-5 and TRBJ2-2, with D possibly TRBD1 on 5 matching bases. This CDR3 is 14 amino acids long. Trimming stripped 7 bases from V and 3 bases from J, with 12 bases between. The germline CDR1 and CDR2 sequences are MNHEY and SVGAGI. The DNA for the CDR3 is TGTGCCAGCACCTTAACAGGTTACACCGGGGAGCTGTTTTTT. Its protein is CASTLTGYTGELFF.

The gene calls are TRBV6-1 and TRBJ1-6, with TRBD1 identical over 8 bases. Germline CDR1 and CDR2: MNHNS and SASEGT. The CDR3 length is 14 residues. The V segment lost 1 base and the J segment 12 bases; nucleotides outside the gene matches: 5. Here the CDR3 DNA reads TGTGCCAGCAGTGAAGTCAGGGGGCCAAGACCCCTCCACTTT. Its translation is CASSEVRGPRPLHF.

The rearrangement links TRBV7-3 to TRBJ2-2; possibly TRBD1 for D (6 bases). The length of the CDR3 is 17 residues. Germline V gene lookup returns CDR1 SGHTA and CDR2 FQGTGA. V lost 5 bases to trimming and J lost 6 bases, with 22 bases between them. CDR3 nucleotides: TGTGCCAGCAGCCGCGCGTCCACAGGGAATGGAGCCGGGGAGCTGTTTTTT. Protein: CASSRASTGNGAGELFF.

This rearrangement joins TRBV29-1 to TRBJ2-1; 7 bases align to TRBD2. Trimming removed 7 bases from V and 3 bases from J; junction bases left unmatched: 6. CDR1 and CDR2 from the germline V gene are SQVTM and ANQGSEA. This CDR3 comprises 13 residues. The CDR3 here is CSAGLAVYNEQFF. DNA of the CDR3: TGCAGCGCCGGGCTAGCGGTCTACAATGAGCAGTTCTTC.

The V call is TRBV9, the J call TRBJ1-6; 7 bases are shared with TRBD1. The CDR3 loop spans 14 amino acids. J lost 6 bases, V lost 3 bases, and 3 bases had no gene match. The germline CDR1 and CDR2 sequences are SGDLS and YYNGEE. CDR3 sequence reads: CASSATGPNSPLHF. The CDR3 DNA follows: TGTGCCAGCAGCGCGACAGGGCCTAATTCACCCCTCCACTTT.

The chain has TRBV3-1 (or the pseudogene TRBV3-2) and TRBJ2-1; a possible D gene is TRBD2 (5 bases). The CDR3 covers 17 residues. Germline lookup yields CDR1 LGHDT and CDR2 YNNKEL (reference sequence). The V and J ends lost 0 bases and 4 bases respectively, with 16 bases between them. The CDR3 DNA sequence: TGTGCCAGCAGCCAAGAGGCAGGACTTCCTAATTACAATGAGCAGTTCTTC. Residues: CASSQEAGLPNYNEQFF.

This chain connects TRBV3-1 (or the pseudogene TRBV3-2) to TRBJ2-3; 8 bases line up with TRBD2. The trim removed 0 bases at V and 9 bases at J, leaving 8 bases unmatched. This CDR3 spans 15 amino acids. The germline gives CDR1 LGHDT, CDR2 YNNKEL (reference sequence). The CDR3 DNA sequence: TGTGCCAGCAGCCAAGATGGAGATAGCGGGGCGACGCAGTATTTT. Translated: CASSQDGDSGATQYF.

The chain uses TRBV18 and TRBJ2-2; D might be TRBD1 (5 bases). The germline gives CDR1 KGHSH, CDR2 LQKENI. The CDR3 consists of 13 residues. Trimming removed 8 bases from V and 2 bases from J, with 9 bases in between. The CDR3: CASAQGNTGELFF. For the CDR3, the DNA is TGTGCCAGCGCCCAGGGAAACACCGGGGAGCTGTTTTTT.

This chain uses TRBV4-3 with TRBJ1-1; 7 bases match TRBD1. Trimming removed 2 bases from V and 3 bases from J; junction bases left unmatched: 6. The CDR3 runs 15 residues. CDR1 and CDR2 (germline): LGHNA, YSLEER. The CDR3 DNA reads TGCGCCAGCAGCCAAATCCCAGGGGGGTACACTGAAGCTTTCTTT. The encoded protein is CASSQIPGGYTEAFF.

This clone was seen only a few times. The chain links TRBV19 to TRBJ1-1; 7 nucleotides agree with TRBD1. CDR1 is LNHDA and CDR2 is SQIVND in the germline V gene (reference sequence). The CDR3 totals 15 residues. Trimming at V came to 4 bases and at J to 1 base, leaving 6 bases not matched to a gene. The CDR3 DNA reads TGTGCCAGTAGTACCACCGGGACAGCGAACACTGAAGCTTTCTTT. Translation: CASSTTGTANTEAFF.

This sequence joins TRBV11-2 and TRBJ1-2; D gene unclear. Trimming removed 6 bases at V and 7 bases at J, with 12 bases between. The V gene's germline CDR1 is SGHAT and CDR2 FQNNGV. CDR3 size: 12 residues. This CDR3 reads CASRGYKIGYTF. The DNA of the CDR3 is TGTGCCAGCAGGGGCTACAAAATTGGCTACACCTTC.

This chain uses TRBV2 with TRBJ1-1, with TRBD1 as a possible D gene (6 bases). In germline, CDR1 is SNHLY, CDR2 FYNNEI. This CDR3 comprises 12 residues. The germline V and J ends were trimmed by 8 bases and 6 bases, with 13 bases remaining between them. In DNA form, the CDR3 reads TGTGCCAGCCAACCAGGGGTCCCTGAAGCTTTCTTT. Translated, it gives CASQPGVPEAFF. The whole variable domain, remainder taken from reference TRBV2 and TRBJ1-1, is EPEVTQTPSHQVTQMGQEVILRCVPISNHLYFYWYRQILGQKVEFLVSFYNNEISEKSEIFDDQFSVERPDGSNFTLKIRSTKLEDSAMYFCASQPGVPEAFFGQGTRLTVV.